This T cell receptor beta chain was retrieved from a study of CD4 T cells in relation to SARS-CoV-2 and coronaviruses. About the research overall: TCR beta CDR3s were sequenced after roughly 10-day antigen culture of PBMCs.

CDR3 length: 15 residues. Deletions cut 5 bases from V and 3 bases from J, with 14 bases between. Germline V gene data show CDR1 as MDHEN and CDR2 as SYDVKM. In the case of this clone: Its specificity is not known.

Broader study findings: No donor gave both pre-pandemic and post-infection samples.

Unexposed donor CD4+ T cells date from about 2011-2018, before the COVID-19 pandemic. The cells were cultured for about ten days before CD4+ T cells were isolated. Some clones are missing from TCRdb's copy, which holds only in-frame ones; the method was immunoSEQ multiplex PCR. The table records 16,000 or so clones, roughly four fifths of them present only once. The sequencing sample was made of CD4+ T cells from PBMCs, cultured in vitro. V usage is TRBV28 and J usage is TRBJ1-5; perhaps TRBD1 as D (6 bases). The clonotype was recovered from a human donor in good health. The CDR3 sequence: CASSIPGQTNQPQHF. The CDR3, as DNA: TGTGCCAGCAGTATACCCGGACAGACCAATCAGCCCCAGCATTTT.